The 27 T cell receptor beta chains below all came from one sample that was sequenced in a study of T-cell reconstitution after alpha-beta-depleted transplantation in children. Preparing the TCRbeta library involved the use of unique molecular identifiers. Each CDR3 protein gets one entry after TCRdb re-called the PCR reads with MiXCR. The sample lists almost 500,000 distinct CDR3 sequences; about 10% were seen once. The sample here was PBMCs, taken before TCRalphabeta/CD19-depleted stem cell transplant. All receptors come from a child under 10 years old with inherited bone marrow failure, due to receive a stem cell transplant.

This clonotype was detected many times. The chain uses TRBV6-8 and TRBJ2-4, with D tentatively TRBD1 (6 bases). The CDR3 covers 16 residues. Germline CDR1 MNHGY, CDR2 SAAAGT. V lost 8 bases to trimming and J lost 3 bases, with 20 bases between them. CDR3 loop: CASDVMQRGGKNIQYF. The CDR3 bases are TGTGCCAGCGATGTCATGCAAAGAGGGGGCAAAAACATTCAGTACTTC.

This clonotype was counted ten times or more. The rearrangement uses TRBV20-1 and TRBJ2-2; TRBD2 is a possible D gene (7 bases). The CDR3 runs 15 residues. Between the trimmed V and J ends, which lost 6 bases and 7 bases, there was a span of 21 bases. Germline assignment: CDR1 DFQATT and CDR2 SNEGSKA (reference sequence). CDR3 in DNA: TGCAGTGCCGCCCGACAGCGGGACATCGGCGGGGAGCTGTTTTTT. This sequence encodes CSAARQRDIGGELFF.

Ten or more counts support this clonotype. The rearrangement links TRBV4-3 to TRBJ2-1; the D gene is possibly TRBD1 (5 bases). CDR3 length equals 13 residues. The germline V gene has CDR1 LGHNA and CDR2 YSLEER. The germline V and J ends were trimmed by 0 bases and 7 bases, with 7 bases remaining between them. The CDR3 reads CASSQDRENEQFF. CDR3 DNA sequence: TGCGCCAGCAGCCAAGACAGGGAAAATGAGCAGTTCTTC.

The table lists this clonotype with many counts. For the CDR3, the DNA is TGTGCCAGCAGCTTAGATGGCGTGGGGCAAACGCCCCGGGCTTTCTTT. The encoded protein is CASSLDGVGQTPRAFF. This chain connects TRBV7-2 to TRBJ1-1; weak D call: TRBD1 (5 bases). Trimming shortened V by 1 base and J by 11 bases, and 23 bases separated the two germline ends. Germline CDR1 SGHTA, CDR2 FQGNSA. The CDR3 contains 16 residues.

This clonotype occurred many times. The J gene is TRBJ2-7, the V gene TRBV20-1; the match to TRBD2 covers 8 bases. Unmatched junction bases numbered 7, after V lost 0 bases and J lost 0 bases. The length of the CDR3 is 16 residues. Germline CDR1 DFQATT, CDR2 SNEGSKA (reference sequence). CDR3 loop: CSARDRASGFSYEQYF. The CDR3 DNA follows: TGCAGTGCTAGAGATCGGGCTAGCGGGTTCTCCTACGAGCAGTACTTC.

In this sample, this clonotype turned up many times. The chain links TRBV27 to TRBJ2-2; D remains ambiguous. Germline V CDR1 and CDR2: MNHEY, SMNVEV (reference sequence). The CDR3 runs to 13 residues. V lost 3 bases and J 3 bases, leaving 5 bases between the germline ends. CDR3 loop: CASSFGHTGELFF. As DNA, the CDR3 is TGTGCCAGCAGTTTTGGTCACACCGGGGAGCTGTTTTTT.

This clonotype occurred many times. The chain is built from TRBV5-7 and TRBJ2-5; D not resolved. TRBV5-7 is an open reading frame, and its role is uncertain. The V and J ends lost 1 base and 1 base respectively, with 5 bases between them. CDR3 size: 13 residues. This chain's CDR3 is CASSLIAQETQYF. In nucleotides, the CDR3 is TGTGCCAGCAGCTTGATAGCCCAAGAGACCCAGTACTTC.

This clonotype was found many times. This chain joins TRBV10-3 and TRBJ1-6; D not certain. This CDR3 comprises 14 residues. Between the trimmed V and J ends, which lost 10 bases and 10 bases, there was a span of 20 bases. CDR1 is ENHRY and CDR2 is SYGVKD in the germline V gene. CDR3 DNA: TGTGCCACCCGTTCAGGAGGGTGGAGGTCACCCCTCCACTTT. It codes for CATRSGGWRSPLHF.

Many counts were recorded for this clonotype. The rearrangement uses TRBV27 and TRBJ1-4, with 7 bases that match TRBD1. Germline CDR1 is MNHEY and CDR2 is SMNVEV (reference sequence). Unmatched junction bases numbered 15, after V lost 5 bases and J lost 6 bases. The CDR3 is made up of 17 amino acids. CDR3 in amino acids: CASSLVLGGVGDEKLFF. CDR3 sequence (DNA): TGTGCCAGCAGTCTGGTCCTAGGGGGCGTAGGGGATGAAAAACTGTTTTTT.

This clonotype has a single count. A much larger clone differs from this one at a single base, so this may be a read error. The conserved phenylalanine or tryptophan is not found at the CDR3 terminus, so this likely reflects a read error. The genes are TRBV4-2 and TRBJ1-3; no reliable D call. The CDR3 contains 17 residues. Trimming removed 0 bases at V and 2 bases at J, with 14 bases between. Germline V gives CDR1 LGHNA, CDR2 YNFKEQ. This CDR3 is CASSQDGPGGTGNTIYL. Written as DNA, the CDR3 is TGTGCCAGCAGCCAAGATGGTCCGGGAGGGACTGGAAACACCATATATCTT.

Many counts were recorded for this clonotype. This sequence joins TRBV7-9 and TRBJ2-6; D possibly corresponds to TRBD1 (6 bases). Germline CDR1 and CDR2: SEHNR and FQNEAQ (reference sequence). The CDR3 runs to 16 residues. The germline V and J ends were trimmed by 3 bases and 0 bases, with 9 bases remaining between them. CDR3 region: CASSLGHSSGANVLTF. The CDR3, as DNA: TGTGCCAGCAGCTTGGGACATTCCTCTGGGGCCAACGTCCTGACTTTC.

This clonotype was seen ten or more times. The J gene is TRBJ2-3, the V gene TRBV4-3; maybe TRBD1 (5 bases). Germline-derived CDR1 and CDR2 are LGHNA and YSLEER. The CDR3 is 16 residues long. V dropped 0 bases and J dropped 2 bases, with 12 bases sitting between them. CDR3 protein: CASSQDPGADTDTQYF. The CDR3 DNA sequence: TGCGCCAGCAGCCAAGATCCTGGGGCAGACACAGATACGCAGTATTTT.

This clonotype was seen ten or more times. The genes are TRBV7-2 and TRBJ2-2; 7 bases map to TRBD2. The trim removed 5 bases at V and 7 bases at J, leaving 13 bases unmatched. Germline CDR1 and CDR2: SGHTA and FQGNSA. The CDR3 loop spans 16 amino acids. CDR3 sequence reads: CASSPLGEGQGGELFF. The CDR3 region has the DNA TGTGCCAGCAGCCCACTTGGGGAGGGCCAAGGCGGGGAGCTGTTTTTT.

In its sample, this clonotype was seen many times. The CDR3, as DNA: TGTGCCAGCAGCTTAGAGATGAGGGTGGAGACCCAGTACTTC. Translating gives CASSLEMRVETQYF. J is TRBJ2-5 and V is TRBV11-2; perhaps TRBD2 as D (5 bases). The V gene's germline CDR1 is SGHAT and CDR2 FQNNGV. This CDR3 spans 14 amino acids. The germline V and J ends were trimmed by 0 bases and 5 bases, with 10 bases remaining between them.

A few counts support this clonotype. The chain links TRBV5-1 to TRBJ2-2, with 8 bases lining up with TRBD2. The CDR3 loop spans 16 amino acids. CDR1 is SGHRS, CDR2 YFSETQ, per germline. V lost 3 bases to trimming and J lost 3 bases; unmatched junction nucleotides: 7. The CDR3: CASSSTGLVDTGELFF. DNA for the CDR3: TGCGCCAGCAGCTCAACGGGACTAGTCGACACCGGGGAGCTGTTTTTT.

This clonotype was counted many times. The chain joins TRBV30 to TRBJ2-2, with D unresolved. The CDR3 is 12 amino acids. CDR1 and CDR2 (germline): GTSNPN, SVGIG (reference sequence). The V and J ends lost 5 bases and 3 bases respectively, with 7 bases between them. The CDR3 bases are TGTGCCTGGGGCCATCACACCGGGGAGCTGTTTTTT. This codes for CAWGHHTGELFF.

This clonotype showed up many times. The J gene is TRBJ2-1, the V gene TRBV6-5; 8 bases line up with TRBD2. This CDR3 is built from 17 residues. The V gene end was trimmed by 2 bases and the J gene end by 0 bases; junction bases not matched to a gene: 6. Germline loops: CDR1 MNHEY, CDR2 SVGAGI. CDR3 sequence reads: CASSYPIAGSSYNEQFF. The CDR3 coding sequence is TGTGCCAGCAGTTACCCAATAGCGGGGAGCTCCTACAATGAGCAGTTCTTC.

This clonotype has ten or more counts. This sequence joins TRBV20-1 and TRBJ2-7, with D unresolved. There are 12 residues in the CDR3. Germline V gene data show CDR1 as DFQATT and CDR2 as SNEGSKA (reference sequence). Trimming took off 7 bases at V and 2 bases at J, with 12 bases between the two ends. The CDR3 loop reads CSVPRPPYEQYF. In DNA, the CDR3 is TGCAGTGTCCCCCGGCCCCCCTACGAGCAGTACTTC.

This clonotype was counted at least ten times. The chain is built from TRBV30 and TRBJ2-7; 9 nucleotides line up with TRBD2. With 2 bases clipped from V and 1 base from J, the junction kept 3 bases outside the gene matches. Germline values: CDR1 GTSNPN, CDR2 SVGIG (reference sequence). The CDR3 sequence is 14 residues long. CDR3 sequence (DNA): TGTGCCTGGAGTAGAACTAGCGGGTCCTACGAGCAGTACTTC. Its translation: CAWSRTSGSYEQYF.

As to this clonotype: Here the CDR3 omits its conserved ending phenylalanine or tryptophan, so a read error is the likely source. Because the CDR3's place on the DNA is in doubt, the DNA is left out and the CDR3 is given as listed by TCRdb. Here the CDR3 reads CASSLAFRR. The chain has TRBV11-1 and TRBJ2-2. The germline V gene has CDR1 SGHAT and CDR2 FQDESV (reference sequence). From its first to its last residue, the CDR3 has 9 amino acids.

At least ten counts were recorded for this clonotype. This chain uses TRBV5-1 with TRBJ1-2; D not resolved. The CDR3 spans 14 residues. V lost 4 bases to trimming and J lost 1 base, with 11 bases between them. Germline CDR1 SGHRS, CDR2 YFSETQ. In DNA form, the CDR3 reads TGCGCCAGCAGCCGCGACGGACGTAACTATGGCTACACCTTC. Encoded protein: CASSRDGRNYGYTF.

This clonotype was found many times. This rearrangement joins TRBV3-1 to TRBJ2-1; D is perhaps TRBD1 (5 bases). Germline values: CDR1 LGHDT, CDR2 YNNKEL (reference sequence). The V end was cut by 3 bases, the J end by 4 bases, with 25 bases between. CDR3 length: 19 residues. For the CDR3, the DNA is TGTGCCAGCAGCCAGCTTCCAGATACAGGTGCCAAATTATACAATGAGCAGTTCTTC. This encodes CASSQLPDTGAKLYNEQFF.

This clonotype showed up many times. The chain couples TRBV4-3 to TRBJ2-2; D uncertain. V lost 0 bases and J lost 0, with 8 bases in between. This CDR3 has 16 amino acids. CDR1 is LGHNA and CDR2 is YSLEER in the germline V gene. In DNA, the CDR3 is TGCGCCAGCAGCCAAGATGGAAGCGCGAACACCGGGGAGCTGTTTTTT. This gives the protein CASSQDGSANTGELFF.

The table lists this clonotype with many counts. V gene TRBV29-1 combines with J gene TRBJ2-5; D is perhaps TRBD2 (6 bases). CDR1 is SQVTM, CDR2 ANQGSEA, per germline. The CDR3 spans 15 residues. With 5 bases removed from V and 0 bases from J, the gap between germline ends came to 16 bases. CDR3 nucleotide sequence: TGCAGCGTTCATAGGGCTAGCGAGTACCAAGAGACCCAGTACTTC. It codes for CSVHRASEYQETQYF. The full variable domain, rest sourced from reference TRBV29-1 and TRBJ2-5, is SAVISQKPSRDICQRGTSLTIQCQVDSQVTMMFWYRQQPGQSLTLIATANQGSEATYESGFVIDKFPISRPNLTFSTLTVSNMSPEDSSIYLCSVHRASEYQETQYFGPGTRLLVL.

This clonotype was counted at least ten times. The chain couples TRBV11-2 to TRBJ2-1; 7 nucleotides align to TRBD1. Trimming cost V 5 bases and J 9 bases; bases outside gene matches: 16. The CDR3 spans 16 residues. The germline V gene has CDR1 SGHAT and CDR2 FQNNGV. The CDR3 here is CASSPIRSGTVVEQFF. CDR3 DNA: TGTGCCAGCAGCCCAATTAGGTCCGGGACAGTCGTTGAGCAGTTCTTC.

This clonotype has only a few counts. V usage is TRBV20-1 and J usage is TRBJ2-7; D is uncertain. Trimming removed 5 bases from V and 0 bases from J, with 11 bases in between. The germline V gene encodes CDR1 DFQATT and CDR2 SNEGSKA (reference sequence). The CDR3 extends over 13 amino acids. The CDR3 nucleotides are TGCAGTGCTTGCAAGGACGTCTCCTACGAGCAGTACTTC. Its translation is CSACKDVSYEQYF.

The J gene is TRBJ2-5, the V gene TRBV4-1; TRBD2 agrees at 10 bases. The germline V gene encodes CDR1 MGHRA and CDR2 YSYEKL. V was clipped by 0 bases and J by 4 bases; unmatched bases: 5. This CDR3 has 16 amino acids. The CDR3 is CASSQDGLAGAETQYF. The CDR3 nucleotides are TGCGCCAGCAGCCAAGATGGTCTAGCGGGAGCAGAGACCCAGTACTTC.